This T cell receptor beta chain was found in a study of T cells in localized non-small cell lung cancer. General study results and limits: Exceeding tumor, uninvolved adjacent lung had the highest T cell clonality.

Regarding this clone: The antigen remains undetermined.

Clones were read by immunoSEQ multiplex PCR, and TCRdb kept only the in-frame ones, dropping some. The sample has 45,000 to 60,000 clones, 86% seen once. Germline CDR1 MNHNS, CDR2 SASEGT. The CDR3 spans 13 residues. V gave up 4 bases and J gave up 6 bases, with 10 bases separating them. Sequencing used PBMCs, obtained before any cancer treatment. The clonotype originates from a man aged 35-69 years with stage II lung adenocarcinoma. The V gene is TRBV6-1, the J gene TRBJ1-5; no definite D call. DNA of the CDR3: TGTGCCAGCAGTGGAACGGGAGGTCAGCCCCAGCATTTT. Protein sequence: CASSGTGGQPQHF.